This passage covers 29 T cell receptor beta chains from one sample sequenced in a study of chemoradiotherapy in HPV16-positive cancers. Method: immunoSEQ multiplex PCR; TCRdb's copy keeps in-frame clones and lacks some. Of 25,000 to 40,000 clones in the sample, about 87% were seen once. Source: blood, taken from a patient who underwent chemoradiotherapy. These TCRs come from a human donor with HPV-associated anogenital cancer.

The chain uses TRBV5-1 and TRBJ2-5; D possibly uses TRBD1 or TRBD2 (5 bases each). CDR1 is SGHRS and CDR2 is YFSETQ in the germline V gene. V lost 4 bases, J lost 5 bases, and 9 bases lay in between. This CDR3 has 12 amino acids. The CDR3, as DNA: TGCGCCAGCAGCGGGACCTTGGAGACCCAGTACTTC. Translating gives CASSGTLETQYF.

Here the CDR3 reads CASSPKAYEQYF. For the CDR3, the DNA is TGTGCCAGCTCACCAAAGGCCTACGAGCAGTACTTC. The chain employs TRBV18 and TRBJ2-7; no clear D gene. The CDR3 totals 12 residues. Germline V CDR1 and CDR2: KGHSH, LQKENI. The V end was cut by 2 bases, the J end by 2 bases, with 4 bases between.

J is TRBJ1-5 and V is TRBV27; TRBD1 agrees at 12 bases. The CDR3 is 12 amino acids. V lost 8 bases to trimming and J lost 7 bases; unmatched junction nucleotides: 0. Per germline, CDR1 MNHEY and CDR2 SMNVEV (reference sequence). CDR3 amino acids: CASGTGGQPQHF. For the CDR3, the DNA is TGTGCCAGCGGGACAGGGGGCCAGCCCCAGCATTTT.

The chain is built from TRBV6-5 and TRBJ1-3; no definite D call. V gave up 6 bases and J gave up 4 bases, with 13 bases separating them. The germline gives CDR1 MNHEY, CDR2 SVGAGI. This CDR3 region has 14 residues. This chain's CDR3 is CASRPDVWGNTIYF. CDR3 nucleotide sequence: TGTGCCAGCAGACCAGACGTGTGGGGAAACACCATATATTTT.

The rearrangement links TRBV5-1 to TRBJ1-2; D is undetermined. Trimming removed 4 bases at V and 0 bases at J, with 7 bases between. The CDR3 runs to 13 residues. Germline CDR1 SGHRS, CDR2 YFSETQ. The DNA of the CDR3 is TGCGCCAGCAGCGTGGAGGCTAACTATGGCTACACCTTC. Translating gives CASSVEANYGYTF.

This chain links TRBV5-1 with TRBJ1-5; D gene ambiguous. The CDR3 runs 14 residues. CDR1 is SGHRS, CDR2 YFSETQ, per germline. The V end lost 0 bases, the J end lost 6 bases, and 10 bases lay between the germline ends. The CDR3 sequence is CASSLEGFSQPQHF. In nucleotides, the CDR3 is TGCGCCAGCAGCTTGGAAGGATTCAGTCAGCCCCAGCATTTT.

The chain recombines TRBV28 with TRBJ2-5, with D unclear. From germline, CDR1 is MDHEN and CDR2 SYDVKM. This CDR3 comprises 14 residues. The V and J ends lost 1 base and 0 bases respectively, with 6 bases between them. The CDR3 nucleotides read TGTGCCAGCAGTTTATCAGCTTACCAAGAGACCCAGTACTTC. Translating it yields CASSLSAYQETQYF.

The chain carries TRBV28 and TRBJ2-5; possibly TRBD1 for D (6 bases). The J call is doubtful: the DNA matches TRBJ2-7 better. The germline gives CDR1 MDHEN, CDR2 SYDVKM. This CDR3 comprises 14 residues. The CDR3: CASRSINRAYEQYF. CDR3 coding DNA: TGTGCCAGCAGAAGTATAAACAGGGCCTACGAGCAGTACTTC.

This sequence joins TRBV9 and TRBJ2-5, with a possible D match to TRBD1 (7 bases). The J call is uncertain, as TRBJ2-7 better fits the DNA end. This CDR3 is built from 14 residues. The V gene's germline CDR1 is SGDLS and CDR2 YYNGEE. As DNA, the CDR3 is TGTGCCAGCAGCCCTGCGGGACAGAGGTACGAGCAGTACTTC. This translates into CASSPAGQRYEQYF.

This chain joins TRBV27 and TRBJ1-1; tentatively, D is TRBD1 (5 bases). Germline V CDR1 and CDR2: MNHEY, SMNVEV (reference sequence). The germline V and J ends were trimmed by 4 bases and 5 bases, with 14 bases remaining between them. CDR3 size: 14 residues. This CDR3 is CASSSIGGGTEAFF. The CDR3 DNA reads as TGTGCCAGCAGTTCCATTGGCGGGGGGACTGAAGCTTTCTTT.

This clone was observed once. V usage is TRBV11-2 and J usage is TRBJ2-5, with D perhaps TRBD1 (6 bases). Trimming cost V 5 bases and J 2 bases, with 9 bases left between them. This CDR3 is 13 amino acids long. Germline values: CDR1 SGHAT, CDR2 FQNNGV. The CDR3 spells CASSPRGQETQYF. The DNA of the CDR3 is TGTGCCAGCAGCCCTAGGGGGCAAGAGACCCAGTACTTC.

This CDR3 is CATSRVYALCRGLNYGYTF. CDR3 DNA: TGTGCCACCAGCAGAGTTTATGCTTTGTGCAGGGGGTTGAACTATGGCTACACCTTC. The chain joins TRBV15 to TRBJ1-2; 7 bases map to TRBD1. The CDR3 spans 19 residues. Germline values: CDR1 LNHNV, CDR2 YYDKDF (reference sequence). The trim removed 1 base at V and 2 bases at J, leaving 16 bases unmatched.

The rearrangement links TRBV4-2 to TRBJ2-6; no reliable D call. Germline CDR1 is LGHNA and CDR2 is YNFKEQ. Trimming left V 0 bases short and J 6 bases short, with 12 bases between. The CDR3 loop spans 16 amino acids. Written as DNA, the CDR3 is TGTGCCAGCAGCCAAGATCCGGGTACAGCGGCCAACGTCCTGACTTTC. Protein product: CASSQDPGTAANVLTF.

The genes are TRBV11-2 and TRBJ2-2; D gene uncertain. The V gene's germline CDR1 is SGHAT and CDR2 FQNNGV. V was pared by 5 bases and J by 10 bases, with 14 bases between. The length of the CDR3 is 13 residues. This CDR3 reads CASSLTGPTELFF. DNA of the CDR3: TGTGCCAGCAGCCTGACCGGGCCTACGGAGCTGTTTTTT.

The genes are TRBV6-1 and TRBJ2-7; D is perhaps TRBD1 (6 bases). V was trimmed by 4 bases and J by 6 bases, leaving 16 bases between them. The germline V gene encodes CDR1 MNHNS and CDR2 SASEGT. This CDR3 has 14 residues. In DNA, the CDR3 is TGTGCCAGCAGTGGCAGGACAGTCGTGGTCGAGCAGTACTTC. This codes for CASSGRTVVVEQYF.

CDR3 sequence (DNA): TGTGCCATCGCGGAAGGGCTAGCGGGGGACAGCTCCTACGAGCAGTACTTC. It translates to CAIAEGLAGDSSYEQYF. The chain carries TRBV10-3 and TRBJ2-5, with 10 bases matching TRBD2. The better agreement between TRBJ2-7 and the DNA end casts doubt on the J call. The CDR3 has 17 residues. Germline V gene lookup returns CDR1 ENHRY and CDR2 SYGVKD.

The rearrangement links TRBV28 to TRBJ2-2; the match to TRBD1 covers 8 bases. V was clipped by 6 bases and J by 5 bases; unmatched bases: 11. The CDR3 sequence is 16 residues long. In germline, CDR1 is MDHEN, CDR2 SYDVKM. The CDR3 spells CASSSLSDRVTGELFF. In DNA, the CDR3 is TGTGCCAGCAGCAGCCTTTCGGACAGGGTGACCGGGGAGCTGTTTTTT.

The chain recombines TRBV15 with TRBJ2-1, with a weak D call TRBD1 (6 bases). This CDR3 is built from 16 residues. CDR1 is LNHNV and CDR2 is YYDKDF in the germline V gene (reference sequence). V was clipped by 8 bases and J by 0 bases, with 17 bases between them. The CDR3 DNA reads TGTGCCACCGGAAACGACAGGCTCTCCTCCTACAATGAGCAGTTCTTC. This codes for CATGNDRLSSYNEQFF. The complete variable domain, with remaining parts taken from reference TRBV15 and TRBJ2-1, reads DAMVIQNPRYQVTQFGKPVTLSCSQTLNHNVMYWYQQKSSQAPKLLFHYYDKDFNNEADTPDNFQSRRPNTSFCFLDIRSPGLGDTAMYLCATGNDRLSSYNEQFFGPGTRLTVL.

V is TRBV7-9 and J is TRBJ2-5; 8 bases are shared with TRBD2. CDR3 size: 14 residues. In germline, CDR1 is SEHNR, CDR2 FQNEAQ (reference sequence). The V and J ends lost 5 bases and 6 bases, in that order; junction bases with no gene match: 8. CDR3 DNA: TGTGCCAGCAGCCAACCCCCGGGGGGGCAGACCCAGTACTTC. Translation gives CASSQPPGGQTQYF. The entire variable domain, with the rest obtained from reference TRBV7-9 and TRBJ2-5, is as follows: DTGVSQNPRHKITKRGQNVTFRCDPISEHNRLYWYRQTLGQGPEFLTYFQNEAQLEKSRLLSDRFSAERPKGSFSTLEIQRTEQGDSAMYLCASSQPPGGQTQYFGPGTRLLVL.

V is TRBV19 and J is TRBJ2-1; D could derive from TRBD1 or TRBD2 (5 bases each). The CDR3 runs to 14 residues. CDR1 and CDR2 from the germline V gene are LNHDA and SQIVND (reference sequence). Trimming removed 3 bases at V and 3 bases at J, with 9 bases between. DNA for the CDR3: TGTGCCAGTAGTATCACTGGGGGCTACAATGAGCAGTTCTTC. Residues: CASSITGGYNEQFF.

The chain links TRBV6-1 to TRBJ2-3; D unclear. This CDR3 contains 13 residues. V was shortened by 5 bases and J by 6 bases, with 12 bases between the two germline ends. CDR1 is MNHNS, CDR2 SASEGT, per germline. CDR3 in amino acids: CASSRARTDTQYF. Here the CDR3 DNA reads TGTGCCAGCAGTCGAGCACGTACGGATACGCAGTATTTT.

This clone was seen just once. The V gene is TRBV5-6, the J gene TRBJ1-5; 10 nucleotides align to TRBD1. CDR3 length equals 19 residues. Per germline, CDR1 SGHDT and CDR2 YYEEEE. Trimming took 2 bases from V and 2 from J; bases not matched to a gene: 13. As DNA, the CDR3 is TGTGCCAGCAGCTTCAAAAGGGACAGGGGAAGTAGGGGCAATCAGCCCCAGCATTTT. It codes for CASSFKRDRGSRGNQPQHF. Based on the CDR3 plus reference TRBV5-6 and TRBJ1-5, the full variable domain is DAGVTQSPTHLIKTRGQQVTLRCSPKSGHDTVSWYQQALGQGPQFIFQYYEEEERQRGNFPDRFSGHQFPNYSSELNVNALLLGDSALYLCASSFKRDRGSRGNQPQHFGDGTRLSIL.

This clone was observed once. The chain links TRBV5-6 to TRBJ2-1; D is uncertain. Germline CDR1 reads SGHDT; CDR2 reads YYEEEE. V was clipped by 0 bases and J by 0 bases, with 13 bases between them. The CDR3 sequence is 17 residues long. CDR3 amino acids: CASSLAGGGRSYNEQFF. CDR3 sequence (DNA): TGTGCCAGCAGCTTGGCAGGCGGCGGCCGCTCCTACAATGAGCAGTTCTTC.

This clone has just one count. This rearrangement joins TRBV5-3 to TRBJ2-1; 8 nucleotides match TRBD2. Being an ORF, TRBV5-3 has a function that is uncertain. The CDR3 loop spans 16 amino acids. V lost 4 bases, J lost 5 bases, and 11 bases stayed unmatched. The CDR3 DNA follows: TGTGCCAGAAGCCTTCTAAAACTAGCGGATAACAATGAGCAGTTCTTC. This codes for CARSLLKLADNNEQFF.

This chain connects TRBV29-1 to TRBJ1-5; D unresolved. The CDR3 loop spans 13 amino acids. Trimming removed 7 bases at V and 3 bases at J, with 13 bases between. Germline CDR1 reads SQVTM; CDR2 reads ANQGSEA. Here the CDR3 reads CSARGDPNQPQHF. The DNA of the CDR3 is TGCAGCGCACGCGGTGACCCCAATCAGCCCCAGCATTTT.

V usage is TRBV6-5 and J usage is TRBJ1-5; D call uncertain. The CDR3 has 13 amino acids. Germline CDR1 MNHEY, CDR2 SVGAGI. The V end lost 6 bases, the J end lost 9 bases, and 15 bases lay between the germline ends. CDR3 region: CASSSVVAWPQHF. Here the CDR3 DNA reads TGTGCCAGCAGCTCGGTAGTGGCGTGGCCCCAGCATTTT.

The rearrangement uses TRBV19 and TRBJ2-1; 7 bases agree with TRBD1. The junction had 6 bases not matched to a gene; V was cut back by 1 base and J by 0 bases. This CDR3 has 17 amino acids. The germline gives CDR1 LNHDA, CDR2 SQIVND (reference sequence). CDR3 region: CASSIVGGRSSYNEQFF. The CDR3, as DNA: TGTGCCAGTAGTATAGTAGGGGGCCGAAGCTCCTACAATGAGCAGTTCTTC.

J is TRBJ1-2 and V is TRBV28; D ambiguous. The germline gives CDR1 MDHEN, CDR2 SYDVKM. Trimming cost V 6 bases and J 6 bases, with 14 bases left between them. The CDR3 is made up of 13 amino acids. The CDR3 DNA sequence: TGTGCCAGCAGCGTCGGGGTCTATGATGGCTACACCTTC. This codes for CASSVGVYDGYTF.

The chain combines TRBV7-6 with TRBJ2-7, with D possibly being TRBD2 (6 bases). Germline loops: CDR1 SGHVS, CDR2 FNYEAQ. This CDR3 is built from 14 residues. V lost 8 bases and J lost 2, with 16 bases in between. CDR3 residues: CASAFSGGPYEQYF. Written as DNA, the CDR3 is TGTGCCAGCGCCTTCTCAGGAGGGCCCTACGAGCAGTACTTC.